This passage covers 6 T cell receptor beta chains from one sample sequenced in a study of blood T cells in healthy people across ages. Sample-barcoded 5' priming and a J-beta primer mix drove a second PCR of 7 to 11 cycles. MiXCR, applied by TCRdb to the 5' RACE reads, yields one record per CDR3 protein. Among about 1.5 million distinct CDR3 sequences, 42% were seen once, and the ten largest hold roughly 7.9%. Sequenced sample: blood. These receptors came from a young woman in good health.

This chain links TRBV28 with TRBJ1-2; the D is unclear. Looked up from germline, CDR1 is MDHEN and CDR2 is SYDVKM. CDR3 length equals 21 residues. Trimming cost V 6 bases and J 4 bases, with 36 bases left between them. CDR3 bases: TGTGCCAGCAGCACCTTTGTCTCCCCCCCTCCCGCTAAGCAATCACTCTATGGCTACACCTTC. Encoded protein: CASSTFVSPPPAKQSLYGYTF.

Points on this clonotype: Compared with germline, one end of the junction differs, possibly owing to a read error. The chain recombines TRBV2 with TRBJ1-2; D gene unclear. The CDR3 has 13 residues. The germline gives CDR1 SNHLY, CDR2 FYNNEI. The CDR3 DNA reads TGTGCCAGCAGTGAAAAGGTTTCCTATGGCTACAACTTC. This encodes CASSEKVSYGYNF. Looking up the rest from reference TRBV2 and TRBJ1-2 gives the full variable domain: EPEVTQTPSHQVTQMGQEVILRCVPISNHLYFYWYRQILGQKVEFLVSFYNNEISEKSEIFDDQFSVERPDGSNFTLKIRSTKLEDSAMYFCASSEKVSYGYNFGSGTRLTVV.

A few counts support this clonotype. The chain links TRBV6-5 to TRBJ2-1; D unclear. Germline V gives CDR1 MNHEY, CDR2 SVGAGI. The CDR3 contains 14 residues. The V end was cut by 0 bases, the J end by 2 bases, with 5 bases between. This chain's CDR3 is CASSYSATYNEQFF. In DNA form, the CDR3 reads TGTGCCAGCAGTTACTCTGCCACCTACAATGAGCAGTTCTTC.

Many counts were recorded for this clonotype. V usage is TRBV5-1 and J usage is TRBJ2-5, with D perhaps TRBD2 (5 bases). Germline V gene data show CDR1 as SGHRS and CDR2 as YFSETQ. Trimming removed 2 bases from V and 5 bases from J, with 19 bases in between. This CDR3 region has 16 residues. CDR3 residues: CASSLSGQNSEETQYF. CDR3 bases: TGCGCCAGCAGCTTAAGCGGCCAAAACTCAGAGGAGACCCAGTACTTC.

This clonotype was seen a handful of times. The chain joins TRBV27 to TRBJ2-1; D is unresolved. The V and J ends lost 4 bases and 2 bases respectively, with 9 bases between them. Germline assignment: CDR1 MNHEY and CDR2 SMNVEV (reference sequence). The CDR3 runs to 14 residues. For the CDR3, the DNA is TGTGCCAGCAGTTACGACCCCCCCTACAATGAGCAGTTCTTC. It encodes CASSYDPPYNEQFF.

There are a few counts of this clonotype. The J gene is TRBJ2-3, the V gene TRBV28, with a weak D call TRBD2 (6 bases). The CDR3 has 15 amino acids. Germline assignment: CDR1 MDHEN and CDR2 SYDVKM. The V and J ends lost 4 bases and 8 bases respectively, with 19 bases between them. The DNA for the CDR3 is TGTGCCAGCAGTTCCCCCGCTGCCGGGAGCGGTACGCAGTATTTT. This gives the protein CASSSPAAGSGTQYF.